This paragraph covers one TCR beta chain sequence. Its matching antigen is unknown. These data are taken from a study of OX40 agonist ivuxolimab in advanced cancers. Study-wide points: Expanded clones belonging to CD8+ T cells outnumbered, on average, those of CD4+.

Clones were read by immunoSEQ multiplex PCR, and TCRdb kept only the in-frame ones, dropping some. The repertoire holds 70,000 or so clones, with about 90% as singletons. The V gene's germline CDR1 is SEHNR and CDR2 FQNEAQ (reference sequence). V trimming: 7 bases; J trimming: 5 bases; junction bases outside the gene matches: 10. The length of the CDR3 is 15 residues. This specimen was CD4+ or CD8+ T cells sorted from blood, taken in a trial of the OX40 agonist ivuxolimab. V usage is TRBV7-9 and J usage is TRBJ2-5; the match to TRBD2 covers 10 bases. The source of this sequence is an adult with an advanced solid tumor such as melanoma, head and neck, liver or kidney cancer. The CDR3 protein is CASTETSGKGETQYF. CDR3 nucleotides: TGTGCCAGCACCGAAACTAGCGGGAAGGGGGAGACCCAGTACTTC.